This TCR beta chain emerged from a study of naive and memory T cell subsets. TCR cDNA received a 3' ligated oligonucleotide that carried a UMI. Cells were not sorted; total RNA input targeted roughly 1 to 1,100 ng. Germline V gene sequence: CDR1 SQVTM, CDR2 ANQGSEA. Trimming stripped 1 base from V and 2 bases from J, with 8 bases between. This CDR3 has 13 residues. The SP2 primer and nested alpha and beta constant region primers amplified ligated cDNA in four rounds. Alpha and beta constant region primers primed reverse transcription for blood and skin samples. Using its own MiXCR run on the 5' RACE reads, TCRdb lists one record per CDR3 protein. The table shows about 48,000 distinct CDR3 sequences, with about 4.8% occurring only once. This clonotype was seen ten or more times.

The gene calls are TRBV29-1 and TRBJ1-1; D call uncertain. The source is a female donor in good health. The CDR3 DNA reads TGCAGCGTTGAAGGAGCAGTCAACACTGAAGCTTTCTTT. Encoded protein: CSVEGAVNTEAFF.